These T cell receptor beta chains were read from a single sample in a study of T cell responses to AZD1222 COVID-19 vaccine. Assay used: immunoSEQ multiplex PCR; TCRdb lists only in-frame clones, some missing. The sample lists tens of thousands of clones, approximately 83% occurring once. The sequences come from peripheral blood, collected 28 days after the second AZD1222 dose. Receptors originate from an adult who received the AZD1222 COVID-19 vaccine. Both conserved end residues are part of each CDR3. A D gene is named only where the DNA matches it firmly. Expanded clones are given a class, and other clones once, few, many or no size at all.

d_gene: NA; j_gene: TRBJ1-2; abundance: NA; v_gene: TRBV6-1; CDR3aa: CASSEAHKSMSGNYGYTF; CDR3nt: TGTGCCAGCAGTGAAGCGCATAAATCGATGAGCGGGAATTATGGCTACACCTTC
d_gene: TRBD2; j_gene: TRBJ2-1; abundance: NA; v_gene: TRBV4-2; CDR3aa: CASSQDWSSGGNNEQFF; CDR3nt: TGTGCCAGCAGCCAAGATTGGTCTAGCGGGGGGAACAATGAGCAGTTCTTC
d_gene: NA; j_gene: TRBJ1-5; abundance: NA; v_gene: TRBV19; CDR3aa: CASSIMEQPQHF; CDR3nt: TGTGCCAGTAGTATAATGGAGCAGCCCCAGCATTTT
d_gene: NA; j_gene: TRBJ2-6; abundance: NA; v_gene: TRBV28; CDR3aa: CASSGSNSGANVLTF; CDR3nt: TGTGCCAGCAGCGGAAGTAACTCTGGGGCCAACGTCCTGACTTTC
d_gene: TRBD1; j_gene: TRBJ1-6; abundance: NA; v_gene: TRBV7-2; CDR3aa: CASSPPTGGNSPLHF; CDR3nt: TGTGCCAGCAGCCCTCCTACAGGGGGCAATTCACCCCTCCACTTT
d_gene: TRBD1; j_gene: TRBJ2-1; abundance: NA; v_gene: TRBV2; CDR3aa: CASSPGQGPNEQFF; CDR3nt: TGTGCCAGCTCCCCGGGACAGGGGCCCAATGAGCAGTTCTTC
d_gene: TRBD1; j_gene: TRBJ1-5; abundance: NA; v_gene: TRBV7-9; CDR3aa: CASSSTGARQPQHF; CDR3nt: TGTGCCAGCAGCTCGACAGGGGCAAGGCAGCCCCAGCATTTT
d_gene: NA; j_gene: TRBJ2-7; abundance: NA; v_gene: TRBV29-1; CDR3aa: CSVARDLSSYEQYF; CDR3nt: TGCAGCGTTGCCCGGGACCTGAGCTCCTACGAGCAGTACTTC
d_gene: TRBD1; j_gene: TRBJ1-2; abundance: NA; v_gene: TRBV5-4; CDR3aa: CASSPGQGYTHGYTF; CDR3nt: TGTGCCAGCAGCCCCGGACAGGGCTATACTCATGGCTACACCTTC
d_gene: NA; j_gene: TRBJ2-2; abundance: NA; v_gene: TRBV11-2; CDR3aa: CASSLSWEYTGELFF; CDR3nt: TGTGCCAGCAGCTTAAGTTGGGAATACACCGGGGAGCTGTTTTTT
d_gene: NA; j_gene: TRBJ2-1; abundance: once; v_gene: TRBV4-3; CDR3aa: CASSLSVLDEQFF; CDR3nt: TGCGCCAGCAGCCTAAGCGTTCTCGATGAGCAGTTCTTC
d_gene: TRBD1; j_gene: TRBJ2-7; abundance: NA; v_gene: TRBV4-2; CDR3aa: CASSQGTGPNYEQYF; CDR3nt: TGTGCCAGCAGCCAAGGGACAGGGCCAAACTACGAGCAGTACTTC
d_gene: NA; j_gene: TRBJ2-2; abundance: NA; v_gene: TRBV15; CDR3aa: CATSRRDREEGELFF; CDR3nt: TGTGCCACCAGCAGACGAGACAGGGAGGAAGGGGAGCTGTTTTTT
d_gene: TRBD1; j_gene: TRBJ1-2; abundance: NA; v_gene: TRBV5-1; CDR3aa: CASSSADRGPSGYTF; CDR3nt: TGCGCCAGCAGCTCTGCTGACAGGGGGCCGAGTGGCTACACCTTC
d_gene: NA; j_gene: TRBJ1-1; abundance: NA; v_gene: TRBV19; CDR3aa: CASSVRTAPNTEAFF; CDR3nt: TGTGCCAGTAGTGTAAGGACAGCCCCGAACACTGAAGCTTTCTTT
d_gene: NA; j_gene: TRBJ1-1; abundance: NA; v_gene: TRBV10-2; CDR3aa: CASRIDTEAFF; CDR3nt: TGCGCCAGCAGGATTGACACTGAAGCTTTCTTT
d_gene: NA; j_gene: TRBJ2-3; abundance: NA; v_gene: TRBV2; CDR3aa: CASSEDFTDTQYF; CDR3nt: TGTGCCAGCAGTGAGGACTTCACAGATACGCAGTATTTT
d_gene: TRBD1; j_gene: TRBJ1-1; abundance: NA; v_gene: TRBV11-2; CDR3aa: CASSQATGGWTEAFF; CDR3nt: TGTGCCAGCAGCCAGGCCACAGGGGGATGGACTGAAGCTTTCTTT
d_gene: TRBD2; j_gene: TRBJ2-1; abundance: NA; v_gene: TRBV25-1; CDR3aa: CASTGTSGYNEQFF; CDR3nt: TGTGCCAGCACAGGGACTAGCGGATACAATGAGCAGTTCTTC
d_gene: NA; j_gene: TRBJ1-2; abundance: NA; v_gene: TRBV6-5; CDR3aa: CATNSDRKTNYGYTF; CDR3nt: TGTGCCACAAACTCTGACAGAAAAACTAACTATGGCTACACCTTC
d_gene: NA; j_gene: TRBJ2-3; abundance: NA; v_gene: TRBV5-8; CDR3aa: CASRPRSGRSGTDTQYF; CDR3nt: TGTGCCAGCAGACCCCGTTCGGGAAGGTCTGGCACAGATACGCAGTATTTT
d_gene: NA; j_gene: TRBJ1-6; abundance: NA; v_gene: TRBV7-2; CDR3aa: CASSSSNSPLHF; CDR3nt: TGTGCCAGCAGTTCCTCAAATTCACCCCTCCACTTT
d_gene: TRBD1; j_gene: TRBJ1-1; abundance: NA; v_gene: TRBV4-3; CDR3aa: CASSQASTGGAFF; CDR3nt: TGCGCCAGCAGCCAAGCCTCAACAGGGGGAGCTTTCTTT
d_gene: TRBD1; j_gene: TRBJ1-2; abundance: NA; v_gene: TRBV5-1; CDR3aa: CASSPGQGASRPSGYTF; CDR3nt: TGCGCCAGCAGCCCGGGACAGGGGGCCTCCCGGCCTAGTGGCTACACCTTC
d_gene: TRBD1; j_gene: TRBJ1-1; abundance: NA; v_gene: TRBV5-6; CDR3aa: CASSRTGTGVGGAFF; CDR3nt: TGTGCCAGCAGCAGAACCGGGACAGGGGTCGGTGGGGCTTTCTTT
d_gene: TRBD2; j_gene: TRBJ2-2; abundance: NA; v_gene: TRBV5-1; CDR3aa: CASSLLAGGPGTGELFF; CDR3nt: TGCGCCAGCAGCCTTCTAGCGGGAGGCCCGGGCACCGGGGAGCTGTTTTTT
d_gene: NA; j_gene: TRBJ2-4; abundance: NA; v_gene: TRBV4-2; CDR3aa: CASSQDLEPGNIQYF; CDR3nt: TGTGCCAGCAGCCAAGACTTAGAGCCGGGAAACATTCAGTACTTC
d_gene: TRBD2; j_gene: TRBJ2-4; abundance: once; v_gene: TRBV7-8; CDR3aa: CASSLRGLAGRNIQYF; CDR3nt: TGTGCCAGCAGCCTAAGGGGACTAGCGGGCAGGAACATTCAGTACTTC
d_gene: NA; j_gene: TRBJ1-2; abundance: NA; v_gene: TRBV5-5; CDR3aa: CASSSDEYRYGYTF; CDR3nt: TGTGCCAGCAGCTCGGATGAGTATCGCTATGGCTACACCTTC
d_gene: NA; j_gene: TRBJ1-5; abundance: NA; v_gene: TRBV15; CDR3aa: CATSMGRWGNQPQHF; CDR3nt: TGTGCCACCAGCATGGGACGGTGGGGCAATCAGCCCCAGCATTTT
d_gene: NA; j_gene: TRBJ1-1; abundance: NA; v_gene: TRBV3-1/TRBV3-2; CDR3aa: CASSRNPYTEAFF; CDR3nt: TGTGCCAGCAGCCGGAACCCTTACACTGAAGCTTTCTTT
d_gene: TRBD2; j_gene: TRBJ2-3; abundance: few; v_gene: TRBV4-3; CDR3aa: CASSQDGRGGQNTQYF; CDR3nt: TGCGCCAGCAGCCAAGACGGACGGGGAGGGCAAAATACGCAGTATTTT
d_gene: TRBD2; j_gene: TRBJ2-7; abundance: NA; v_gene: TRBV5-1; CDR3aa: CASSIIAGPAYEQYF; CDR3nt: TGCGCCAGCAGCATAATAGCGGGGCCCGCCTACGAGCAGTACTTC
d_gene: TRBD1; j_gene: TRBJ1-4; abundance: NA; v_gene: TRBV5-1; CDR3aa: CASSTGTGREKLFF; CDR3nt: TGCGCCAGCAGCACCGGGACAGGCCGCGAAAAACTGTTTTTT
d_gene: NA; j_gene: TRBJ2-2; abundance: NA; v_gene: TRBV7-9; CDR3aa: CASSFALHTGELFF; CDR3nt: TGTGCCAGCAGCTTCGCTCTCCACACCGGGGAGCTGTTTTTT
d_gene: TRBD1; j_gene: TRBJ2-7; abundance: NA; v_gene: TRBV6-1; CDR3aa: CASSENRGTEQYF; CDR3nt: TGTGCCAGCAGTGAGAACAGGGGGACCGAGCAGTACTTC